This T cell receptor beta chain was sequenced during a study of shared clonotypes between healthy human individuals. CDR1 is MNHNS and CDR2 is SASEGT in the germline V gene. The CDR3 consists of 13 residues. V lost 8 bases and J 0 bases, leaving 10 bases between the germline ends. The method was immunoSEQ multiplex PCR; TCRdb's version includes in-frame clones alone and lacks a portion of them. The sample has some 2,000,000 clones; roughly 94% are singletons. The sample was naive CD4+ T cells sorted from blood. Subset indicated: CD45RA+ positively selected. The clonotype was recovered from a man in his late teens or twenties in good health. The chain couples TRBV6-1 to TRBJ1-2; D ambiguous. The CDR3 reads CASSGAANYGYTF. The CDR3 bases are TGTGCCAGCTCGGGTGCAGCTAACTATGGCTACACCTTC.